This TCR beta chain was identified during a study of T cell responses to AZD1222 COVID-19 vaccine listed by TCRdb under 2021. General notes on the study: TCR sequencing was performed for 230 to 250 trial participants, of whom around 200 were given two doses of AZD1222 and approximately 25 were given two doses of MenACWY control vaccine. Trial participants were enrolled by age into subgroups of 18-55, 56-69 and 70-plus years, and roughly 150, 30 and 60 TCR-sequenced participants, respectively, were included in these subgroups.

The meaning of the sample's time point label: about 28 days (+/-7) after the second vaccine dose. AZD1222 recipients whose second dose came at about 4 weeks and those whose second dose came at about 12 weeks were combined into one group, since spike-specific TCR depth and breadth did not differ between the two schedules. Samples from vaccinated people were obtained from the UK trials COV001 and COV002, which included a single-blind randomized controlled phase 2/3 trial of AZD1222 (ChAdOx1 nCoV-19) in healthy adults. For TCRbeta chain sequencing, PBMC samples were collected from trial participants at day 0 and at day 28 after the second dose. Overall results and qualifications from the work: Because no samples from the day 14 peak response were available, repertoires could be characterized only after the peak T cell response. The 56-69-year group was small, and its depth increase did not reach significance, likely because of low power. Participants were mostly white British, with more females than males. The authors suggested clonal diversity may have been underestimated. Conclusions about previously exposed vaccinees were limited because only six AZD1222 recipients were SARS-CoV-2 seropositive at baseline. Epitopes outside the regions mutated in the B.1.351 and B.1.1.7 variants were reportedly recognized by nearly half of the unique spike-specific TCRs. The vaccine-associated CD4 TCRs covered the entire spike protein, and the dominant responses fell in regions 160-218 and 743-854. Spike-specific TCR breadth and depth rose significantly after two AZD1222 doses compared with day 0 and with MenACWY recipients.

The junction shows trimming of 4 bases on V and 6 bases on J, plus 14 bases between the germline ends. The CDR3 starts with the cysteine, ends with the phenylalanine, and has 14 residues. The entry retains the CDR3 DNA only, 42 bases that are in frame from base 1. Per the germline V gene, SGHDT is the CDR1 and YYEEEE is the CDR2. The CDR3 regions of human TCRbeta chains were subjected to immunosequencing. On the authors' methods: TCRs in the repertoires were compared against a reference library of SARS-CoV-2-specific TCRs that had been generated with the MIRA antigen-specificity platform. Breadth meant the fraction of unique TCRs that were SARS-CoV-2-associated, whereas depth meant the fraction of total T cells that were SARS-CoV-2-associated. Using the MIRA data, each spike-specific TCR was assigned both to the spike region to which the TCR was reactive and to a CD4 or CD8 class. Log10-transformed breadth and depth values were compared by one-way ANOVA with Sidak's multiple comparisons tests. This is the immuneACCESS table as TCRdb keeps it, with only in-frame sequences that have V and J called. A part of the clones is gone; compared with another copy, unresolved V genes explain less than half, and the rest is unexplained. V, J and clone size derive from that table, while D and trimming were established from the DNA sequence. The sample yields roughly 120,000 clones; approximately 90% were counted once. Roughly 1.5% of the sample goes to the ten largest clones.

A word on this clone: What antigen it recognizes has not been identified. Base qualities are not provided; no much larger clone lies one nucleotide away.

The V gene is TRBV5-6 and the J gene is TRBJ2-1; the D region possibly corresponds to TRBD2 (6 bases align). The sequencing here drew on peripheral blood, taken 28 days after the second AZD1222 dose. This receptor was obtained from an adult who received the AZD1222 COVID-19 vaccine. The CDR3 protein sequence reads: CASSALRDPNEQFF. The nucleotide sequence reads TGTGCCAGCAGCGCCTTGCGGGACCCCAATGAGCAGTTCTTC.